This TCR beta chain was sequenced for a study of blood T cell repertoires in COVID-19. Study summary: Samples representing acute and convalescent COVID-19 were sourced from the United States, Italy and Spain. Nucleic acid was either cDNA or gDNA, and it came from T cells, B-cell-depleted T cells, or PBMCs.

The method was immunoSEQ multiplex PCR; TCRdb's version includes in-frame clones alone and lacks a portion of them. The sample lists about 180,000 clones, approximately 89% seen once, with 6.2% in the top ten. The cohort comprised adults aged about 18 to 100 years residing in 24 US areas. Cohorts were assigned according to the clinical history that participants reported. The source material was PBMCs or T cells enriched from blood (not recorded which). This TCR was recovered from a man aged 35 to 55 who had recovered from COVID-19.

Here the CDR3 reads CASSINPLGRRDGYTF. The CDR3 nucleotides are TGTGCCAGCAGTATCAACCCCCTCGGGAGGAGAGATGGCTACACCTTC. The chain has TRBV27 and TRBJ1-2; D is undetermined. The CDR3 consists of 16 residues. From germline, CDR1 is MNHEY and CDR2 SMNVEV (reference sequence). Trimming left V 5 bases short and J 6 bases short, with 22 bases between.